This entry lists 20 T cell receptor beta chains sequenced from one sample in a study of blood T cell repertoires in COVID-19. This table comes from immunoSEQ multiplex PCR, and its TCRdb copy is limited to in-frame clones, with some not included. The data show about 120,000 clones, with roughly 89% seen just once and about 2.1% held by the top ten. The sequenced sample consisted of peripheral blood. All receptors come from a woman in her fifties or sixties with acute or convalescent COVID-19.

V usage is TRBV11-2 and J usage is TRBJ1-2; D is unresolved. The CDR3 runs 12 residues. Trimming removed 5 bases from V and 7 bases from J, with 11 bases in between. Germline values: CDR1 SGHAT, CDR2 FQNNGV. CDR3: CASSHGISGYTF. CDR3 sequence (DNA): TGTGCCAGCAGCCACGGGATCTCTGGCTACACCTTC.

V gene TRBV18 combines with J gene TRBJ1-2; D perhaps matches TRBD1 (5 bases). Germline V gene sequence: CDR1 KGHSH, CDR2 LQKENI. The CDR3 totals 15 residues. Trimming cost V 2 bases and J 4 bases, with 14 bases left between them. CDR3 region: CASSPSGGEIYGYTF. In nucleotides, the CDR3 is TGTGCCAGCTCACCATCCGGGGGGGAGATCTATGGCTACACCTTC.

The chain is built from TRBV6-2 or TRBV6-3 and TRBJ2-3, with TRBD2 matching 9 bases. Trimming cost V 5 bases and J 2 bases; bases outside gene matches: 14. The germline gives CDR1 MNHEY, CDR2 SVGEGT. There are 18 residues in the CDR3. As DNA, the CDR3 is TGTGCCAGCAGTAGCCTGCGAAGCGGGGGGACCTTCACAGATACGCAGTATTTT. It specifies CASSSLRSGGTFTDTQYF.

The gene calls are TRBV12-3 or TRBV12-4 and TRBJ1-1; the D gene is possibly TRBD1 (5 bases). The CDR3 runs 12 residues. Trimming took off 2 bases at V and 11 bases at J, with 12 bases between the two ends. The CDR3 region is CASSLNPGVAFF. The CDR3 region has the DNA TGTGCCAGCAGTTTAAATCCGGGGGTTGCTTTCTTT.

This chain uses TRBV12-3 or TRBV12-4 with TRBJ1-2; D is undetermined. The CDR3 totals 13 residues. Trimming took off 0 bases at V and 8 bases at J, with 10 bases between the two ends. This CDR3 is CASSLAQLFGYTF. As DNA, the CDR3 is TGTGCCAGCAGTTTAGCTCAGTTGTTCGGCTACACCTTC.

The CDR3: CASKTSGQETQYF. DNA for the CDR3: TGTGCCAGCAAGACCTCAGGGCAAGAGACCCAGTACTTC. The genes are TRBV6-5 and TRBJ2-5, with a tentative D call TRBD1 (5 bases). Trimming shortened V by 7 bases and J by 2 bases, and 11 bases separated the two germline ends. There are 13 residues in the CDR3. Germline loops: CDR1 MNHEY, CDR2 SVGAGI.

This chain links TRBV3-1 (or the pseudogene TRBV3-2) with TRBJ2-5; TRBD2 agrees at 8 bases. The CDR3 is 17 residues long. Germline CDR1 is LGHDT and CDR2 is YNNKEL (reference sequence). V was clipped by 2 bases and J by 4 bases; unmatched bases: 12. CDR3 in DNA: TGTGCCAGCAGCCAACCCTTAGCGGGGTGGGTTGGAGAGACCCAGTACTTC. Encoded protein: CASSQPLAGWVGETQYF.

The chain combines TRBV5-1 with TRBJ1-1; TRBD1 matches at 7 bases. CDR3 length: 13 residues. V lost 0 bases to trimming and J lost 6 bases; unmatched junction nucleotides: 2. Per the germline V gene, CDR1 is SGHRS and CDR2 is YFSETQ. In nucleotides, the CDR3 is TGCGCCAGCAGCTTGGGACAGGGCGCTGAAGCTTTCTTT. Encoded protein: CASSLGQGAEAFF.

The chain is built from TRBV7-9 and TRBJ2-7; tentatively, D is TRBD1 (5 bases). The V and J ends lost 3 bases and 1 base respectively, with 10 bases between them. The CDR3 totals 14 residues. CDR1 is SEHNR, CDR2 FQNEAQ, per germline (reference sequence). DNA of the CDR3: TGTGCCAGCAGCTTTCTCAGGGAATCCTACGAGCAGTACTTC. It specifies CASSFLRESYEQYF.

The chain has TRBV6-5 and TRBJ2-3; tentative D call: TRBD2 (5 bases). The CDR3 runs to 14 residues. The germline V and J ends were trimmed by 2 bases and 1 base, with 7 bases remaining between them. Germline CDR1 and CDR2: MNHEY and SVGAGI. CDR3 nucleotides: TGTGCCAGCAGTTACGACTACCGCACAGATACGCAGTATTTT. Translated: CASSYDYRTDTQYF.

The chain joins TRBV5-1 to TRBJ2-7; 7 bases line up with TRBD2. CDR3 size: 15 residues. Trimming took 0 bases from V and 7 from J; bases not matched to a gene: 10. Germline V CDR1 and CDR2: SGHRS, YFSETQ. The CDR3 spells CASSLARDYDWEQYF. CDR3 in DNA: TGCGCCAGCAGCTTGGCCCGGGACTATGACTGGGAGCAGTACTTC.

The rearrangement links TRBV7-2 to TRBJ1-1; possible D gene TRBD1, 5 bases. V lost 3 bases, J lost 4 bases, and 12 bases lay in between. Per germline, CDR1 SGHTA and CDR2 FQGNSA. This CDR3 contains 14 residues. The CDR3 sequence: CASSFWGVGTEAFF. Written as DNA, the CDR3 is TGTGCCAGCAGCTTTTGGGGGGTGGGCACTGAAGCTTTCTTT.

This rearrangement joins TRBV20-1 to TRBJ2-1; 10 bases are shared with TRBD1. The length of the CDR3 is 15 residues. With 3 bases clipped from V and 8 bases from J, the junction kept 10 bases outside the gene matches. Germline CDR1 DFQATT, CDR2 SNEGSKA (reference sequence). CDR3 nucleotide sequence: TGCAGTGCTAGTGGTGGGACAGGGGTTGTCGATGAGCAGTTCTTC. Translating gives CSASGGTGVVDEQFF.

The rearrangement joins TRBV4-1 to TRBJ2-6; 8 bases agree with TRBD1. This CDR3 is built from 18 residues. Unmatched junction bases numbered 6, after V lost 1 base and J lost 1 base. Per the germline V gene, CDR1 is MGHRA and CDR2 is YSYEKL. The CDR3 DNA reads as TGCGCCAGCAGCCAAGTGCAGGGGGCCGGGTCTGGGGCCAACGTCCTGACTTTC. Amino acids: CASSQVQGAGSGANVLTF.

The sample holds one count of this clone. The chain couples TRBV6-1 to TRBJ1-5; TRBD1 agrees at 7 bases. Germline CDR1 and CDR2: MNHNS and SASEGT. V lost 1 base to trimming and J lost 5 bases; unmatched junction nucleotides: 2. The CDR3 sequence is 14 residues long. The CDR3 DNA is TGTGCCAGCAGTGAAGGAGGGGGCCATCAGCCCCAGCATTTT. Residues: CASSEGGGHQPQHF.

The V gene is TRBV7-9, the J gene TRBJ2-1, with 7 bases lining up with TRBD1. This CDR3 comprises 14 residues. In germline, CDR1 is SEHNR, CDR2 FQNEAQ (reference sequence). With 5 bases clipped from V and 5 bases from J, the junction kept 6 bases outside the gene matches. In DNA, the CDR3 is TGTGCCAGCAGCCAGTACAGGGGAGACAATGAGCAGTTCTTC. Translated: CASSQYRGDNEQFF.

This chain connects TRBV5-4 to TRBJ2-1; 9 nucleotides match TRBD2. V lost 4 bases to trimming and J lost 0 bases; unmatched junction nucleotides: 14. The germline CDR1 and CDR2 sequences are SGHNT and YYREEE (reference sequence). This CDR3 spans 19 amino acids. The DNA of the CDR3 is TGTGCCAGCAGCGCACCCTTTCTAGCGGGGACGAGCTCCTACAATGAGCAGTTCTTC. It is translated as CASSAPFLAGTSSYNEQFF.

The rearrangement links TRBV10-1 to TRBJ2-1; the D gene is possibly TRBD1 (5 bases). This CDR3 is 15 amino acids long. Trimming pared 5 bases from V and 0 bases from J, leaving 11 bases between. The germline CDR1 and CDR2 sequences are WNHNN and SYGVQD (reference sequence). DNA of the CDR3: TGCGCCAGCAGTTCCCAGGGAAGCTCCTACAATGAGCAGTTCTTC. Translation gives CASSSQGSSYNEQFF.

This clone was counted between two and nine times. The chain uses TRBV7-9 and TRBJ2-1, with 7 bases fitting TRBD2. The CDR3 consists of 14 residues. Per germline, CDR1 SEHNR and CDR2 FQNEAQ (reference sequence). Trimming cost V 5 bases and J 7 bases; bases outside gene matches: 8. The DNA of the CDR3 is TGTGCCAGCAGCGCACAGCGGGATAGGAATGAGCAGTTCTTC. Encoded protein: CASSAQRDRNEQFF.

The rearrangement joins TRBV12-2 to TRBJ1-5; the table assigns TRBD1, which was not confirmed against the DNA. TRBV12-2 is deemed a pseudogene. The CDR3 length is 15 residues. For the CDR3, the DNA is TGTGCAAGTCGCAAGGACAGGGTCAGGAATCAGCCCCAGCATTTT. Its translation: CASRKDRVRNQPQHF.